This T cell receptor (beta chain) is drawn from a study of CD8 T cells in Susac syndrome. The CDR3 has 14 residues. CDR1 DFQATT and CDR2 SNEGSKA come from the germline V gene (reference sequence). V dropped 3 bases and J dropped 1 base, with 13 bases sitting between them. In blood CD8+ and CD4+ T cells, TCR beta underwent sequencing. Negative magnetic isolation gave CD8+ and CD4+ cells; FACS enriched CD8+ TEMRA. A quantity of roughly 0.5 to 1 ug RNA underwent reverse transcription using random hexamers. Amplification of the TCR beta CDR3 was carried out by immunoSEQ multiplex PCR, which spanned a total of 54 Vbeta and 13 Jbeta segments. TCRdb reprocessed the immunoSEQ multiplex PCR reads via MiXCR and lists one record per CDR3 protein. The data show some 100,000 distinct CDR3 sequences, roughly 92% seen once.

The chain recombines TRBV20-1 with TRBJ2-7; no reliable D call. The sequence was collected from a human donor in good health. The material sequenced was CD8+ T cells from PBMCs. CDR3: CSASISGRSYEQYF. In nucleotides, the CDR3 is TGCAGTGCTAGTATCTCCGGACGATCCTACGAGCAGTACTTC.